This TCR beta chain was observed in a study of T cell repertoires in ileal Crohn's disease. Background on the study: Patients had a median approximately 7.8-year disease duration, and approximately 35% were active smokers. Findings and limits, study-wide: Compared with non-smokers, active smokers at surgery showed more clonal expansions.

Trimming removed 0 bases from V and 9 bases from J, with 13 bases in between. The CDR3 loop spans 14 amino acids. Germline V CDR1 and CDR2: SGHNT, YYREEE (reference sequence). Sequencing used immunoSEQ multiplex PCR; TCRdb keeps in-frame clones, though not all of them. This sample has some 4,500 clones, with 60% to 85% found just once. This clone appeared a few times. The antigen is not known. V gene TRBV5-4 combines with J gene TRBJ2-1, with no clear D. The receptor's source is an adult with Crohn's disease. Sequenced material: ileal tissue. The CDR3 coding sequence is TGTGCCAGCAGCTTGGCCGTCGCTGCAGGTGAGCAGTTCTTC. The encoded protein is CASSLAVAAGEQFF.